This TCR beta chain was sequenced for a study of OX40 agonist ivuxolimab in advanced cancers. Overall study context: With ivuxolimab, an agonistic anti-OX40 (CD134) antibody, patients were treated. Of the participants, over 30% had some prior anti-PD-1, anti-PD-L1 or anti-CTLA-4 therapy, which was allowed. Partial responses occurred in three patients (one hepatocellular carcinoma, two cutaneous melanoma). Whole-study results and caveats: At 0.1 to 3.0 mg/kg and by week 6, CD4+ and CD8+ T cells in the blood had expanded clonally.

Comments on this clone: Its specificity is not known.

TCRdb's table, derived via immunoSEQ multiplex PCR, lists solely in-frame clones and lacks some. The sample has some 64,000 clones, 80% to 95% seen once; the top ten hold over 20%. This clonotype was sampled from an adult with an advanced solid tumor such as melanoma, head and neck, liver or kidney cancer. The specimen was CD4+ or CD8+ T cells sorted from blood, collected in a trial of the OX40 agonist ivuxolimab.

The chain's CDR3 is CASSERIGGELFF. DNA of the CDR3: TGTGCCAGCAGCGAGCGGATCGGCGGGGAGCTGTTTTTT. The genes are TRBV13 and TRBJ2-2; D is perhaps TRBD2 (5 bases). Trimming cost V 5 bases and J 7 bases, with 11 bases left between them. This CDR3 is built from 13 residues. Germline values: CDR1 PRHDT, CDR2 FYEKMQ (reference sequence).